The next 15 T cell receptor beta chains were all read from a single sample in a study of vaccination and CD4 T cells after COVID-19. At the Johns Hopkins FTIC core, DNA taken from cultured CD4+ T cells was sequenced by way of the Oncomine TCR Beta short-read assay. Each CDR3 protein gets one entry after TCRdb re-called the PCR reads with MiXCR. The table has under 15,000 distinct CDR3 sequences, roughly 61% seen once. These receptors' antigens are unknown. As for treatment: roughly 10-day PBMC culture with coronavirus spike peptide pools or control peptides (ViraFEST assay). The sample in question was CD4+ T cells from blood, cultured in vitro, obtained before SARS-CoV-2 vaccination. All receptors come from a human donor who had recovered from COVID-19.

CDR3 amino acids: CASSSDRGPSDTQYF. CDR3 nucleotides: TGTGCCAGCAGCTCAGACCGGGGGCCATCAGATACGCAGTATTTT. The chain has TRBV7-6 and TRBJ2-3; either TRBD1 or TRBD2 may supply D (6 bases each). Looked up from germline, CDR1 is SGHVS and CDR2 is FNYEAQ. The CDR3 has 15 residues. The V gene lost 4 bases and the J gene lost 4 bases, with 15 bases spanning the gap. The complete variable domain, with remaining parts taken from reference TRBV7-6 and TRBJ2-3, reads GAGVSQSPRYKVTKRGQDVALRCDPISGHVSLYWYRQALGQGPEFLTYFNYEAQQDKSGLPNDRFSAERPEGSISTLTIQRTEQRDSAMYRCASSSDRGPSDTQYFGPGTRLTVL.

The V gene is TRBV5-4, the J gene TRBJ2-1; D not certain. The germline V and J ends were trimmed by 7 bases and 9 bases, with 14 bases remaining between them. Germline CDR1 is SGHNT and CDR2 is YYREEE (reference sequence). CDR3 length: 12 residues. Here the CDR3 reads CASGRVASEQFF. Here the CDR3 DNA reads TGTGCCAGCGGACGCGTGGCGAGTGAGCAGTTCTTC.

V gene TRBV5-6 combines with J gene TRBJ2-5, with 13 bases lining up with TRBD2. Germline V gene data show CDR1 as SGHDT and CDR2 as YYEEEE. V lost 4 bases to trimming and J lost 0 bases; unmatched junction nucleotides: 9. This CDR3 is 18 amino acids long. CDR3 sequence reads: CASSPGTSGNSYQETQYF. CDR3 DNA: TGTGCCAGCAGCCCAGGGACTAGCGGGAACTCGTACCAAGAGACCCAGTACTTC.

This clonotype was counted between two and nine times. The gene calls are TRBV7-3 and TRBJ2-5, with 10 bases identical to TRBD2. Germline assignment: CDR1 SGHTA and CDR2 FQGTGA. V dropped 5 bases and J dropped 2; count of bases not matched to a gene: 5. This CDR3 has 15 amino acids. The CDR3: CASSRLAGQQETQYF. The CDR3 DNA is TGTGCCAGCAGCCGACTAGCGGGCCAACAAGAGACCCAGTACTTC.

CDR3 DNA: TGCAGTGCTAGAGATCCACTAGCGGGGATCACAGATACGCAGTATTTT. Translated, it gives CSARDPLAGITDTQYF. J is TRBJ2-3 and V is TRBV20-1; 10 nucleotides align to TRBD2. The J segment lost 2 bases and the V segment lost 0 bases, leaving 5 bases of the junction unmatched. Germline-derived CDR1 and CDR2 are DFQATT and SNEGSKA (reference sequence). This CDR3 region has 16 residues.

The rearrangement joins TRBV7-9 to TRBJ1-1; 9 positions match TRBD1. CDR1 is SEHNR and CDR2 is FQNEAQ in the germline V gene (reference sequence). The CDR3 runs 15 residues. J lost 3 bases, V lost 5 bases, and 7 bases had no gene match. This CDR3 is CASSPGGQGYTEAFF. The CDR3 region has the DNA TGTGCCAGCAGCCCAGGGGGACAGGGATACACTGAAGCTTTCTTT. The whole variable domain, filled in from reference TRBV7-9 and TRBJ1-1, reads DTGVSQNPRHKITKRGQNVTFRCDPISEHNRLYWYRQTLGQGPEFLTYFQNEAQLEKSRLLSDRFSAERPKGSFSTLEIQRTEQGDSAMYLCASSPGGQGYTEAFFGQGTRLTVV.

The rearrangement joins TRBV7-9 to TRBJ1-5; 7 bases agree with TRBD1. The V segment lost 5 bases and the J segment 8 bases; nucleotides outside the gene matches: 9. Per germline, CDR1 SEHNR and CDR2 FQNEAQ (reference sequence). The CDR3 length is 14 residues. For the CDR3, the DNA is TGTGCCAGCAGCAGCACACAGGGGTGGGAGCCCCAGCATTTT. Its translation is CASSSTQGWEPQHF.

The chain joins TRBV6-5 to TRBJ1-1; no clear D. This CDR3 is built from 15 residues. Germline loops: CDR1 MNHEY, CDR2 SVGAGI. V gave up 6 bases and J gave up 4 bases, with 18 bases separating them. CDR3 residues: CASSYTRARSTEAFF. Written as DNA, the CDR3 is TGTGCCAGCAGCTACACCCGAGCCCGAAGCACTGAAGCTTTCTTT.

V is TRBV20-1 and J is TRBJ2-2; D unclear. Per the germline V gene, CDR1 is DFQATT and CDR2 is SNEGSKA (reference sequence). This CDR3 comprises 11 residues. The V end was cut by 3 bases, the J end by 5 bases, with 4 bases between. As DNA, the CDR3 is TGCAGTGCTAGGAGAACCGGGGAGCTGTTTTTT. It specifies CSARRTGELFF.

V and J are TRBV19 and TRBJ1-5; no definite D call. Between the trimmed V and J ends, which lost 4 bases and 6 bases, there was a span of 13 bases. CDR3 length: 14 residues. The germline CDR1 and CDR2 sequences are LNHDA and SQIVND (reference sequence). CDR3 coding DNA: TGTGCCAGTAGTACCTCTTTGGGGAGTCAGCCCCAGCATTTT. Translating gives CASSTSLGSQPQHF.

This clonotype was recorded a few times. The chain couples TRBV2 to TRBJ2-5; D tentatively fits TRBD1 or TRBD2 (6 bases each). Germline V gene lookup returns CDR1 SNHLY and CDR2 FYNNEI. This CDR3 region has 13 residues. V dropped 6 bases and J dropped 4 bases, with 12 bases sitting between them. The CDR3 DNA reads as TGTGCCAGCAGGCGACTAGGGGGAGAGACCCAGTACTTC. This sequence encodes CASRRLGGETQYF.

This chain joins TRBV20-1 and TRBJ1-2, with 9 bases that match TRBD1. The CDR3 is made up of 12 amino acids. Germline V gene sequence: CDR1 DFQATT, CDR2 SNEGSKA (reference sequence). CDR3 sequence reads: CRGGDRAEGYTF. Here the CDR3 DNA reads TGCAGGGGGGGGGACAGGGCAGAAGGCTACACCTTC.

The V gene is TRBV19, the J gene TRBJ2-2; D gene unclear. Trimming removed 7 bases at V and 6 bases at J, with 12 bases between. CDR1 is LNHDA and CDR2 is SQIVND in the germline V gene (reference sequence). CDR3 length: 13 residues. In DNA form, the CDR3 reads TGTGCCAGTACCAGCACGGGTGCCGGGGAGCTGTTTTTT. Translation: CASTSTGAGELFF.

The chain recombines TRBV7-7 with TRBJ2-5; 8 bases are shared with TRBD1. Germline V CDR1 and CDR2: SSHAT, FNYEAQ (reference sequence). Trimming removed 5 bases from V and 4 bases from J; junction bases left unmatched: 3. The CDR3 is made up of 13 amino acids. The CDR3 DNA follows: TGTGCCAGCAGCGTAGACAGGGGAGAGACCCAGTACTTC. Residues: CASSVDRGETQYF.

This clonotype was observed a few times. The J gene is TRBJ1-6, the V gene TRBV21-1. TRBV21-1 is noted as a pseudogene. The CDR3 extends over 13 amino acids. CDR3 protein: CASSGRGHSPLHF. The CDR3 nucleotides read TGTGCCAGCAGCGGAAGAGGTCATTCACCCCTCCACTTT.